The source of this T cell receptor beta chain is a study of response to subunit inactivated influenza vaccine. Regarding the study as a whole: The study's authors posited that every seasonal influenza vaccination enlists few new T cells.

MiXCR, applied by TCRdb to the RT-PCR reads, yields one record per CDR3 protein. In the table there are over 800,000 distinct CDR3 sequences, less than 25% of which are singletons. This clonotype was observed a handful of times. The target antigen is unknown. The J segment lost 6 bases and the V segment lost 0 bases, leaving 17 bases of the junction unmatched. Germline lookup yields CDR1 MGHRA and CDR2 YSYEKL. The CDR3 runs 21 residues. The chain couples TRBV4-1 to TRBJ2-4, with 13 bases fitting TRBD2. The source of this sequence is a man aged 45-65 years who received an inactivated influenza vaccine. The sequences come from PBMCs from blood, collected around 5 days after vaccination. CDR3 sequence (DNA): TGCGCCAGCAGCCAAGAGCCCCCCCGGACTAGCGGGAGTCGAAGGCTAAACATTCAGTACTTC. Translated, it gives CASSQEPPRTSGSRRLNIQYF.